Shown below are 23 T cell receptor beta chains from a single sample sequenced in a study of blood T cell repertoires in COVID-19. Produced via immunoSEQ multiplex PCR; TCRdb's table is partial and in-frame only. The profile covers approximately 88,000 clones, with roughly 87% appearing a single time and around 16% taken by the ten largest. Input material: peripheral blood. The receptor set was obtained from a male donor with acute or convalescent COVID-19.

The CDR3 here is CASSSGTANTGELFF. The CDR3 DNA is TGCGCCAGCAGCTCCGGGACAGCGAACACCGGGGAGCTGTTTTTT. The gene calls are TRBV5-1 and TRBJ2-2, with TRBD1 identical over 7 bases. CDR3 length: 15 residues. Germline CDR1 is SGHRS and CDR2 is YFSETQ. The trim removed 3 bases at V and 0 bases at J, leaving 2 bases unmatched.

As concerns this clone: Sequence at one end of the junction differs from germline and may be a read error. The chain combines TRBV4-2 with TRBJ1-6; 7 nucleotides match TRBD1. The length of the CDR3 is 14 residues. Germline V gene sequence: CDR1 LGHNA, CDR2 YNFKEQ. The CDR3 nucleotides are TGTGCCAGCACCCAAGGGACAGATAATTCACCCCTCCACTTT. Translated: CASTQGTDNSPLHF.

The genes are TRBV15 and TRBJ2-3, with a possible D match to TRBD1 (6 bases). The germline V gene has CDR1 LNHNV and CDR2 YYDKDF (reference sequence). CDR3 length: 14 residues. Trimming took off 3 bases at V and 3 bases at J, with 10 bases between the two ends. This chain's CDR3 is CATSSPGVTDTQYF. The CDR3 bases are TGTGCCACCAGCAGTCCAGGGGTGACAGATACGCAGTATTTT.

The chain recombines TRBV29-1 with TRBJ1-3; D remains unclear. Trimming took off 2 bases at V and 0 bases at J, with 5 bases between the two ends. Germline lookup yields CDR1 SQVTM and CDR2 ANQGSEA. This CDR3 spans 13 amino acids. The CDR3: CSVEPGSGNTIYF. CDR3 sequence (DNA): TGCAGCGTTGAACCCGGCTCTGGAAACACCATATATTTT. Looking up the rest from reference TRBV29-1 and TRBJ1-3 gives the full variable domain: SAVISQKPSRDICQRGTSLTIQCQVDSQVTMMFWYRQQPGQSLTLIATANQGSEATYESGFVIDKFPISRPNLTFSTLTVSNMSPEDSSIYLCSVEPGSGNTIYFGEGSWLTVV.

The CDR3 is CASSPSGGNYEQYF. DNA of the CDR3: TGCGCCAGCAGCCCCAGCGGGGGAAACTACGAGCAGTACTTC. This chain links TRBV5-1 with TRBJ2-7, with 8 bases identical to TRBD2. The CDR3 is 14 amino acids. Germline-derived CDR1 and CDR2 are SGHRS and YFSETQ. The trim removed 4 bases at V and 3 bases at J, leaving 6 bases unmatched.

The J gene is TRBJ2-7, the V gene TRBV3-1 (or the pseudogene TRBV3-2); 8 nucleotides match TRBD2. Per germline, CDR1 LGHDT and CDR2 YNNKEL (reference sequence). V lost 4 bases, J lost 0 bases, and 11 bases stayed unmatched. The CDR3 is 17 amino acids. For the CDR3, the DNA is TGTGCCAGCAGCCCCGGGGGGGGGCGCGGGGCCTCCTACGAGCAGTACTTC. Protein: CASSPGGGRGASYEQYF.

Here the CDR3 reads CSASGTGHGYTF. Here the CDR3 DNA reads TGCAGTGCTAGTGGGACAGGGCATGGCTACACCTTC. This sequence joins TRBV20-1 and TRBJ1-2; 9 bases align to TRBD1. Germline loops: CDR1 DFQATT, CDR2 SNEGSKA (reference sequence). The CDR3 covers 12 residues. Trimming took 3 bases from V and 6 from J; bases not matched to a gene: 2.

The rearrangement uses TRBV3-1 (or the pseudogene TRBV3-2) and TRBJ2-7, with 7 bases aligning to TRBD2. Germline V gives CDR1 LGHDT, CDR2 YNNKEL (reference sequence). Losses at the gene ends were 4 bases for V and 2 bases for J; bases not matched to a gene: 5. This CDR3 spans 14 amino acids. Written as DNA, the CDR3 is TGTGCCAGCAGCCGGGGGGGTGACACCTACGAGCAGTACTTC. It is translated as CASSRGGDTYEQYF.

The chain combines TRBV29-1 with TRBJ1-4; no clear D. Trimming took off 6 bases at V and 5 bases at J, with 10 bases between the two ends. Germline V gene sequence: CDR1 SQVTM, CDR2 ANQGSEA. This CDR3 is built from 12 residues. CDR3 sequence (DNA): TGCAGCGTGGGCGGGGAGAATGAAAAACTGTTTTTT. Residues: CSVGGENEKLFF. The full variable domain, rest sourced from reference TRBV29-1 and TRBJ1-4, is SAVISQKPSRDICQRGTSLTIQCQVDSQVTMMFWYRQQPGQSLTLIATANQGSEATYESGFVIDKFPISRPNLTFSTLTVSNMSPEDSSIYLCSVGGENEKLFFGSGTQLSVL.

The CDR3 DNA follows: TGTGCCTGGAGCCCTATAAAAACAGGGGTGCAGCAGTACTTC. This gives the protein CAWSPIKTGVQQYF. The V and J genes are TRBV30 and TRBJ2-7; 7 positions match TRBD1. The germline CDR1 and CDR2 sequences are GTSNPN and SVGIG (reference sequence). CDR3 length equals 14 residues. Germline trimming cut 3 bases from V and 8 bases from J; bases unmatched to any gene: 13.

The J gene is TRBJ1-5, the V gene TRBV2; maybe TRBD1 (5 bases). CDR3 length: 11 residues. V gave up 8 bases and J gave up 9 bases, with 11 bases separating them. Germline V lookup: CDR1 SNHLY, CDR2 FYNNEI. The CDR3 protein is CASRFGGPQHF. The CDR3 coding sequence is TGTGCCAGCCGATTCGGGGGGCCCCAGCATTTT. The whole variable domain, filled in from reference TRBV2 and TRBJ1-5, reads EPEVTQTPSHQVTQMGQEVILRCVPISNHLYFYWYRQILGQKVEFLVSFYNNEISEKSEIFDDQFSVERPDGSNFTLKIRSTKLEDSAMYFCASRFGGPQHFGDGTRLSIL.

This clone is a singleton in its sample. The V gene is TRBV11-3, the J gene TRBJ2-2; TRBD2 might be the D (6 bases). From germline, CDR1 is SGHNT and CDR2 YENEEA. V was shortened by 1 base and J by 2 bases, with 11 bases between the two germline ends. The length of the CDR3 is 16 residues. The CDR3 region has the DNA TGTGCCAGCAGCTTAGTCGTCGGGGGAAACACCGGGGAGCTGTTTTTT. It yields the protein CASSLVVGGNTGELFF.

V is TRBV7-9 and J is TRBJ2-1, with 9 bases lining up with TRBD1. The CDR3 sequence is 15 residues long. CDR1 is SEHNR and CDR2 is FQNEAQ in the germline V gene (reference sequence). V trimming: 3 bases; J trimming: 3 bases; junction bases outside the gene matches: 3. The CDR3 reads CASSFGDRDYNEQFF. CDR3 DNA sequence: TGTGCCAGCAGCTTCGGGGACAGGGACTACAATGAGCAGTTCTTC.

This chain uses TRBV6-1 with TRBJ1-2; TRBD1 matches at 11 bases. The V and J ends lost 1 base and 8 bases, in that order; junction bases with no gene match: 6. The CDR3 runs to 15 residues. Germline CDR1 is MNHNS and CDR2 is SASEGT. The chain's CDR3 is CASSEEGTGGWGYTF. The CDR3 nucleotides are TGTGCCAGCAGTGAAGAGGGGACAGGGGGTTGGGGCTACACCTTC.

This chain connects TRBV5-1 to TRBJ1-5; D is unclear. V lost 4 bases and J 1 base, leaving 12 bases between the germline ends. There are 15 residues in the CDR3. Germline V gene sequence: CDR1 SGHRS, CDR2 YFSETQ. CDR3 DNA sequence: TGCGCCAGCAGCCCCGACCCAGCGAGCAATCAGCCCCAGCATTTT. Amino acids: CASSPDPASNQPQHF.

The chain carries TRBV5-1 and TRBJ2-1, with a tentative D call TRBD1 (6 bases). CDR3 size: 14 residues. Between the trimmed V and J ends, which lost 3 bases and 3 bases, there was a span of 10 bases. Germline V CDR1 and CDR2: SGHRS, YFSETQ. The DNA for the CDR3 is TGCGCCAGCAGCTCGGGACAAAACTACAATGAGCAGTTCTTC. Amino acids: CASSSGQNYNEQFF.

This chain connects TRBV2 to TRBJ2-7; D gene ambiguous. The V end was cut by 5 bases, the J end by 1 base, with 12 bases between. CDR3 length: 14 amino acids. Per the germline V gene, CDR1 is SNHLY and CDR2 is FYNNEI. The CDR3 region is CASSPDTTSYEQYF. CDR3 coding DNA: TGTGCCAGCAGTCCGGATACGACATCCTACGAGCAGTACTTC.

The chain employs TRBV19 and TRBJ1-5, with D tentatively TRBD1 (5 bases). V gave up 2 bases and J gave up 0 bases, with 8 bases separating them. This CDR3 region has 15 residues. The germline V gene encodes CDR1 LNHDA and CDR2 SQIVND (reference sequence). CDR3 loop: CASSIQGDSNQPQHF. DNA for the CDR3: TGTGCCAGTAGTATACAAGGGGATAGCAATCAGCCCCAGCATTTT.

The genes are TRBV12-3 or TRBV12-4 and TRBJ2-7, with D possibly being TRBD1 (6 bases). The CDR3 sequence is 13 residues long. Trimming shortened V by 4 bases and J by 3 bases, and 10 bases separated the two germline ends. The CDR3 sequence: CASSSPQGYEQYF. In nucleotides, the CDR3 is TGTGCCAGCAGTTCTCCACAGGGCTACGAGCAGTACTTC.

This clone showed up just once. The chain is built from TRBV7-2 and TRBJ2-1, with unresolved D. This CDR3 is built from 15 residues. Germline V lookup: CDR1 SGHTA, CDR2 FQGNSA. V gave up 1 base and J gave up 3 bases, with 10 bases separating them. The CDR3 spells CASSLVEIYYNEQFF. CDR3 DNA: TGTGCCAGCAGCTTAGTAGAGATTTACTACAATGAGCAGTTCTTC. Complete variable domain (other parts from reference TRBV7-2 and TRBJ2-1): GAGVSQSPSNKVTEKGKDVELRCDPISGHTALYWYRQSLGQGLEFLIYFQGNSAPDKSGLPSDRFSAERTGGSVSTLTIQRTQQEDSAVYLCASSLVEIYYNEQFFGPGTRLTVL.

This clone was detected once. The rearrangement joins TRBV30 to TRBJ2-2, with 7 bases identical to TRBD2. V lost 8 bases, J lost 4 bases, and 22 bases stayed unmatched. This CDR3 spans 18 amino acids. CDR1 is GTSNPN and CDR2 is SVGIG in the germline V gene (reference sequence). This chain's CDR3 is CAGRVLRRLREGTGELFF. The CDR3 coding sequence is TGTGCCGGGCGGGTGTTGAGACGGCTCAGGGAGGGCACCGGGGAGCTGTTTTTT.

The V and J genes are TRBV7-2 and TRBJ2-1; D may be TRBD1 (6 bases). The germline V and J ends were trimmed by 5 bases and 0 bases, with 14 bases remaining between them. CDR1 is SGHTA and CDR2 is FQGNSA in the germline V gene. The CDR3 loop spans 16 amino acids. The DNA of the CDR3 is TGTGCCAGCAGCGAAACCGGGACAAACTCCTACAATGAGCAGTTCTTC. Encoded protein: CASSETGTNSYNEQFF.

This chain connects TRBV5-1 to TRBJ2-5; 8 bases fit TRBD2. Germline V gene data show CDR1 as SGHRS and CDR2 as YFSETQ. The V segment lost 3 bases and the J segment 4 bases; nucleotides outside the gene matches: 8. There are 15 residues in the CDR3. The CDR3 nucleotides read TGCGCCAGCAGCTCCTTAGGAGCGGGGGCAGAGACCCAGTACTTC. Its translation: CASSSLGAGAETQYF.